These 9 T cell receptor beta chains came from one sample sequenced in a study of read filtering for tumor transcriptome and immune sequencing. From around 440 ng of RNA, a library with molecular barcoded alpha/delta and beta/gamma adaptors was made. Each CDR3 protein is one row after TCRdb ran MiXCR on the reads. Here the sample spans about 46,000 distinct CDR3 sequences, about a fifth being singletons. Sample: a population of CD138-negative cells sorted from bone marrow. The receptors shown here come from a donor at least 40 years old with multiple myeloma.

This clonotype was observed at least ten times. The rearrangement uses TRBV12-3 or TRBV12-4 and TRBJ2-1; 9 nucleotides agree with TRBD2. This CDR3 has 15 residues. Trimming cost V 3 bases and J 4 bases; bases outside gene matches: 4. CDR3 residues: CASSFRGGVYNEQFF. In nucleotides, the CDR3 is TGTGCCAGCAGTTTCCGCGGGGGGGTGTACAATGAGCAGTTCTTC.

This clonotype was seen ten or more times. The J gene is TRBJ2-5, the V gene TRBV12-3 or TRBV12-4; 8 bases align to TRBD1. V shed 6 bases, J shed 3 bases, and the junction held 9 bases outside the gene matches. CDR3 length: 15 amino acids. This chain's CDR3 is CASSLLDRGEETQYF. DNA of the CDR3: TGTGCCAGCAGCCTCCTTGACAGGGGAGAAGAGACCCAGTACTTC.

At least ten counts were recorded for this clonotype. This sequence joins TRBV28 and TRBJ1-4; a weak D match, TRBD1 (5 bases). CDR1 is MDHEN and CDR2 is SYDVKM in the germline V gene. CDR3 length equals 15 residues. Trimming pared 6 bases from V and 8 bases from J, leaving 19 bases between. The CDR3 bases are TGTGCCAGCAGGGCTAACAGGATAGGGGAAGAAAAACTGTTTTTT. This translates into CASRANRIGEEKLFF.

This clonotype was recorded many times. V is TRBV5-1 and J is TRBJ1-6, with 8 positions matching TRBD1. With 4 bases clipped from V and 7 bases from J, the junction kept 4 bases outside the gene matches. CDR1 SGHRS and CDR2 YFSETQ come from the germline V gene. This CDR3 comprises 14 residues. The CDR3 bases are TGCGCCAGCAGCACCGGACAGGGCAATTCACCCCTCCACTTT. This codes for CASSTGQGNSPLHF.

This clonotype was detected a few times. The rearrangement joins TRBV6-2 or TRBV6-3 to TRBJ1-5; a weak D match, TRBD1 (5 bases). The length of the CDR3 is 13 residues. The V gene's germline CDR1 is MNHEY and CDR2 SVGEGT. V dropped 8 bases and J dropped 3 bases, with 11 bases sitting between them. CDR3 residues: CASGGRVNQPQHF. CDR3 coding DNA: TGTGCCAGCGGGGGTCGGGTCAATCAGCCCCAGCATTTT.

This clonotype was seen at least ten times. The genes are TRBV19 and TRBJ2-7; D gene uncertain. Looked up from germline, CDR1 is LNHDA and CDR2 is SQIVND (reference sequence). Deletions cut 9 bases from V and 3 bases from J, with 3 bases between. The CDR3 extends over 9 amino acids. The CDR3 spells CARDYEQYF. The DNA for the CDR3 is TGTGCCAGAGACTACGAGCAGTACTTC.

About this clonotype itself: A much larger clone sits a single nucleotide away, making a read error possible. The genes are TRBV5-1 and TRBJ2-2; possibly TRBD1 for D (6 bases). This CDR3 comprises 15 residues. Germline CDR1 and CDR2: SGHRS and YFSETQ. CDR3 DNA sequence: TGCGCCAGCAGGGAAGGGACATCGAACACCGGGGAGCGGTTTTTT. Translated, it gives CASREGTSNTGERFF.

This clonotype was counted many times. The rearrangement links TRBV29-1 to TRBJ2-3; 7 bases match TRBD2. The germline V gene encodes CDR1 SQVTM and CDR2 ANQGSEA. The CDR3 has 16 residues. J lost 5 bases, V lost 0 bases, and 11 bases had no gene match. The DNA for the CDR3 is TGCAGCGTTGAAGAGAGGGCGAACACGGGAGGAGATACGCAGTATTTT. This sequence encodes CSVEERANTGGDTQYF.

With respect to this clonotype: A read error may be the cause here, since a much bigger clone is one base away. The chain has TRBV7-2 and TRBJ1-1, with D maybe TRBD1 (5 bases). The germline V gene encodes CDR1 SGHTA and CDR2 FQGNSA. Trimming stripped 3 bases from V and 8 bases from J, with 13 bases between. CDR3 size: 13 residues. Written as DNA, the CDR3 is TGTGCCAGCAGCTTTCTCGGTGGACAAGAAGCTTTCTTT. Translation gives CASSFLGGQEAFF.